Listed below are T cell receptor beta chains from one sample, sequenced in a study of cytomegalovirus exposure and HLA in healthy donors. Only in-frame clones appear in the TCRdb table, and some are missing; sequencing was by immunoSEQ multiplex PCR. Among 260,000 or so clones listed, 85% to 90% were seen once. Source material: PBMCs. These receptors originate from a man younger than 30 in good health and CMV-seronegative. Each CDR3 is given with its conserved first and last residue. D genes are given only for firm matches. Size values are once, few and many counts, or a class for expanded clones, and some rows have none.

J gene: TRBJ2-2; V gene: TRBV2; clone size: few; D gene: NA; CDR3 DNA: TGTGCCAGCAGTGAGGGCGCCGGGGAGCTGTTTTTT; CDR3 protein: CASSEGAGELFF
J gene: TRBJ1-5; V gene: TRBV27; clone size: once; D gene: NA; CDR3 DNA: TGTGCCAGCAGTTTATCCAGGGTTGCTCAGCCCCAGCATTTT; CDR3 protein: CASSLSRVAQPQHF
J gene: TRBJ2-5; V gene: TRBV28; clone size: NA; D gene: NA; CDR3 DNA: TGTGCCAGCAGTTTATGGGCGGGGGCCCAAGAGACCCAGTACTTC; CDR3 protein: CASSLWAGAQETQYF
J gene: TRBJ2-7; V gene: TRBV4-3; clone size: NA; D gene: NA; CDR3 DNA: TGCGCCAGCAGCCAGGGAGTTTCTCACCCTTACGAGCAGTACTTC; CDR3 protein: CASSQGVSHPYEQYF
J gene: TRBJ2-7; V gene: TRBV10-1; clone size: NA; D gene: NA; CDR3 DNA: TGCGCCAGCAGTGACCACAGGGACCATTACTACGAGCAGTACTTC; CDR3 protein: CASSDHRDHYYEQYF
J gene: TRBJ1-5; V gene: TRBV9; clone size: NA; D gene: NA; CDR3 DNA: TGTGCCAGCAGCTCGGGAACACAACCGCCCCAGCATTTT; CDR3 protein: CASSSGTQPPQHF
J gene: TRBJ2-5; V gene: TRBV5-1; clone size: NA; D gene: NA; CDR3 DNA: TGCGCCAGCAGCACCGGGACTCAAGAGACCCAGTACTTC; CDR3 protein: CASSTGTQETQYF
J gene: TRBJ1-1; V gene: TRBV25-1; clone size: NA; D gene: NA; CDR3 DNA: TGTGCCAGTCAACAGGGAAAGACTGAAGCTTTCTTT; CDR3 protein: CASQQGKTEAFF
J gene: TRBJ2-7; V gene: TRBV4-3; clone size: NA; D gene: NA; CDR3 DNA: TGCGCCAGCAGCCAAGGTACACTAGTATACGAGCAGTACTTC; CDR3 protein: CASSQGTLVYEQYF
J gene: TRBJ1-5; V gene: TRBV6-6; clone size: few; D gene: NA; CDR3 DNA: TGTGCCAGCAGTTGGGGGCCGAGGGATCAGCCCCAGCATTTT; CDR3 protein: CASSWGPRDQPQHF
J gene: TRBJ2-7; V gene: TRBV10-2; clone size: NA; D gene: TRBD1; CDR3 DNA: TGCGCCAGCAGGGACAGGAACGAGCAGTACTTC; CDR3 protein: CASRDRNEQYF
J gene: TRBJ1-2; V gene: TRBV6-5; clone size: once; D gene: NA; CDR3 DNA: TGTGCCAGCAGTCCGGACAGTAACTATGGCTACACCTTC; CDR3 protein: CASSPDSNYGYTF
J gene: TRBJ2-5; V gene: TRBV9; clone size: NA; D gene: TRBD2; CDR3 DNA: TGTGCCAGCAGCCTCGGACTAGCGGGAGGGGAGACCCAGTACTTC; CDR3 protein: CASSLGLAGGETQYF
J gene: TRBJ1-1; V gene: TRBV4-3; clone size: NA; D gene: NA; CDR3 DNA: TGCGCCAGCAGCCAATCCACGGGGGTCAACACTGAAGCTTTCTTT; CDR3 protein: CASSQSTGVNTEAFF
J gene: TRBJ2-1; V gene: TRBV9; clone size: NA; D gene: NA; CDR3 DNA: TGTGCCAGCAGCGCAGGGGGACTGCGTGTTGGTGAGCAGTTCTTC; CDR3 protein: CASSAGGLRVGEQFF
J gene: TRBJ2-7; V gene: TRBV5-6; clone size: NA; D gene: NA; CDR3 DNA: TGTGCCAGCAGCAACCCGGGACTCTCCTACGAGCAGTACTTC; CDR3 protein: CASSNPGLSYEQYF
J gene: TRBJ2-7; V gene: TRBV9; clone size: NA; D gene: TRBD2; CDR3 DNA: TGTGCCAGTAGACAGGCCACGACTAGCGGGAGGTTGTGGCCCTACGAGCAGTACTTC; CDR3 protein: CASRQATTSGRLWPYEQYF
J gene: TRBJ2-1; V gene: TRBV6-6; clone size: NA; D gene: NA; CDR3 DNA: TGTGCCAGCCAGAGTATAGGGGAAACCAATGAGCAGTTCTTC; CDR3 protein: CASQSIGETNEQFF
J gene: TRBJ2-3; V gene: TRBV28; clone size: NA; D gene: NA; CDR3 DNA: TGTGCCAGCAGTTCCCGCGGGGCATCTAGCACAGATACGCAGTATTTT; CDR3 protein: CASSSRGASSTDTQYF
J gene: TRBJ2-7; V gene: TRBV7-8; clone size: NA; D gene: TRBD1; CDR3 DNA: TGTGCCAGCAGCTTAGTAGTGGTGGGACAGAGATTCGAGGCACAGCAGTACTTC; CDR3 protein: CASSLVVVGQRFEAQQYF
J gene: TRBJ2-1; V gene: TRBV19; clone size: once; D gene: NA; CDR3 DNA: TGTGCCAGTAGTATAGGACTAGTTAGCTACAATGAGCAGTTCTTC; CDR3 protein: CASSIGLVSYNEQFF
J gene: TRBJ1-2; V gene: TRBV6-1; clone size: once; D gene: TRBD1; CDR3 DNA: TGTGCCAGCAGTGAGGGGACAGCGGGTGGCTACACCTTC; CDR3 protein: CASSEGTAGGYTF
J gene: TRBJ2-1; V gene: TRBV2; clone size: NA; D gene: NA; CDR3 DNA: TGTGCCAGCAGTGAGGGACTGGAAGAAACCAATGAGCAGTTCTTC; CDR3 protein: CASSEGLEETNEQFF
J gene: TRBJ1-5; V gene: TRBV28; clone size: NA; D gene: TRBD1; CDR3 DNA: TGTGCCAGCAGTTTCAGGTCCCCGACAGGGGGCAATCAGCCCCAGCATTTT; CDR3 protein: CASSFRSPTGGNQPQHF
J gene: TRBJ1-5; V gene: TRBV18; clone size: NA; D gene: TRBD1; CDR3 DNA: TGTGCCAGCTCCGAGGACAGGCATCAGCCCCAGCATTTT; CDR3 protein: CASSEDRHQPQHF
J gene: TRBJ2-7; V gene: TRBV30; clone size: NA; D gene: NA; CDR3 DNA: TGTGCCTGGAACCAGCGGGCATATACCTACGAGCAGTACTTC; CDR3 protein: CAWNQRAYTYEQYF
J gene: TRBJ2-7; V gene: TRBV7-9; clone size: NA; D gene: NA; CDR3 DNA: TGTGCCAGCAGCCCGAGCTCCTACGAGCAGTACTTC; CDR3 protein: CASSPSSYEQYF
J gene: TRBJ2-7; V gene: TRBV10-3; clone size: NA; D gene: TRBD1; CDR3 DNA: TGTGCCATTCGACAGGGCTACGAGCAGTACTTC; CDR3 protein: CAIRQGYEQYF
J gene: TRBJ1-1; V gene: TRBV15; clone size: once; D gene: NA; CDR3 DNA: TGTGCCACCAGCAGGAATCTCCGGGAGCTCGGTAGTCCTGAAGCTTTCTTT; CDR3 protein: CATSRNLRELGSPEAFF
J gene: TRBJ2-3; V gene: TRBV9; clone size: NA; D gene: NA; CDR3 DNA: TGTGCCAGCAGCACCGGGTTCGCACCTAGCACAGATACGCAGTATTTT; CDR3 protein: CASSTGFAPSTDTQYF
J gene: TRBJ2-1; V gene: TRBV11-3; clone size: NA; D gene: TRBD2; CDR3 DNA: TGTGCCAGCAGCTCTAGCGGGGGGTCCTACAATGAGCAGTTCTTC; CDR3 protein: CASSSSGGSYNEQFF
J gene: TRBJ1-6; V gene: TRBV5-1; clone size: NA; D gene: NA; CDR3 DNA: TGCGCCAGCAGCCTAGACGGTTGGATTAATTCACCCCTCCACTTT; CDR3 protein: CASSLDGWINSPLHF
J gene: TRBJ1-2; V gene: TRBV6-1; clone size: NA; D gene: TRBD1; CDR3 DNA: TGTGCCAGCCACAGGGGGGGCTTGGGCTACACCTTC; CDR3 protein: CASHRGGLGYTF
J gene: TRBJ1-1; V gene: TRBV6-1; clone size: NA; D gene: NA; CDR3 DNA: TGTGCCAGCAGTGAGGGGAGTAACACTGAAGCTTTCTTT; CDR3 protein: CASSEGSNTEAFF
J gene: TRBJ2-3; V gene: TRBV10-3; clone size: NA; D gene: TRBD2; CDR3 DNA: TGTGCCATCAGTGAGAGGGTAGCGGGGGCCCCAGATACGCAGTATTTT; CDR3 protein: CAISERVAGAPDTQYF
J gene: TRBJ2-2; V gene: TRBV2; clone size: NA; D gene: NA; CDR3 DNA: TGTGCCAGCAGGGACTCCCCGGCCGGGGAGCTGTTTTTT; CDR3 protein: CASRDSPAGELFF